This T cell receptor (beta chain) was captured in a study of Ad26.COV2.S vaccination and SARS-CoV-2 variants. General study points: Recipients of vaccine and of placebo showed similar breadth of their non-spike TCR repertoires. Vaccinees displayed broader spike-specific TCR repertoires than placebo recipients.

Points on this clone: Its antigen is unknown.

Trimming shortened V by 11 bases and J by 5 bases, and 16 bases separated the two germline ends. The CDR3 has 13 residues. Germline CDR1 reads LNHDA; CDR2 reads SQIVND (reference sequence). TCRdb keeps only in-frame clones here, not all; method: immunoSEQ multiplex PCR. The sample shows over 300,000 clones, around 82% of them seen only once. Regarding treatment: roughly 18 received Ad26.COV2.S at low or high dose, single or two shots; several received placebo; per-sample allocation not given. Material that was analyzed had been drawn on day 63 after the first vaccine or placebo injection. This person who donated was an adult of 18-55 years in Boston. Participants' vaccine, an Ad26 vector, delivered Wuhan-strain SARS-CoV-2 spike.

The rearrangement joins TRBV19 to TRBJ1-5, with D hard to call. This sequence was found in a person between 18 and 65 years old who received the Ad26.COV2.S COVID-19 vaccine or a placebo. This specimen was peripheral blood, taken in a trial of Ad26.COV2.S vaccine versus placebo. This CDR3 is CAGSSVGHQPQHF. CDR3 coding DNA: TGTGCCGGGTCCTCTGTCGGCCATCAGCCCCAGCATTTT.